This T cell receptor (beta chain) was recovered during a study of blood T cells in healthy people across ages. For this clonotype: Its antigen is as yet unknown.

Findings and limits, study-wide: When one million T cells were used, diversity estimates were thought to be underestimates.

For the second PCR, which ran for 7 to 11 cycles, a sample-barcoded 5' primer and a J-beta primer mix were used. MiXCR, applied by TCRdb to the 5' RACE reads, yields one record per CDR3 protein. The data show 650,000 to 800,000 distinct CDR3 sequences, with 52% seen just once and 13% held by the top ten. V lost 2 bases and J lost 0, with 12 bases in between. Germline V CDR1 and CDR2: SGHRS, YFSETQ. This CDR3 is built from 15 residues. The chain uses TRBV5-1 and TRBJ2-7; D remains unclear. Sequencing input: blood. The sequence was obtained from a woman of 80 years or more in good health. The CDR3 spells CASSFGFSSSYEQYF. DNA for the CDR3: TGCGCCAGCAGCTTTGGTTTCTCCAGCTCCTACGAGCAGTACTTC.